The 27 T cell receptor beta chains listed next were all sequenced from one sample in a study of shared clonotypes between healthy human individuals. Libraries were prepared by immunoSEQ multiplex PCR; TCRdb keeps only in-frame clonotypes and omits some of them. The sample shows over a million clones, over 95% of them seen only once. The sample was naive CD4+ T cells sorted from blood. Subset of the sample: CD45RA+ positively selected. These receptors were taken from a young man in good health.

This rearrangement joins TRBV7-3 to TRBJ2-1; a possible D gene is TRBD2 (6 bases). Germline V gene lookup returns CDR1 SGHTA and CDR2 FQGTGA. The V and J ends lost 5 bases and 5 bases respectively, with 10 bases between them. The CDR3 sequence is 13 residues long. The CDR3 here is CASSNGGNNEQFF. CDR3 bases: TGTGCCAGCAGCAATGGCGGGAACAATGAGCAGTTCTTC.

V and J are TRBV6-5 and TRBJ2-6; D not resolved. The V gene lost 6 bases and the J gene lost 2 bases, with 5 bases spanning the gap. Germline loops: CDR1 MNHEY, CDR2 SVGAGI. The CDR3 is 13 residues long. CDR3 residues: CASRSAGANVLTF. The CDR3 DNA sequence: TGTGCCAGCAGGTCCGCTGGGGCCAACGTCCTGACTTTC.

The chain combines TRBV2 with TRBJ1-5, with D perhaps TRBD1 (6 bases). There are 15 residues in the CDR3. Trimming took 4 bases from V and 7 from J, leaving 17 bases between them. Looked up from germline, CDR1 is SNHLY and CDR2 is FYNNEI. The DNA of the CDR3 is TGTGCCAGCAGTGTTGGGTCGGGGGCCTACCAGCCCCAGCATTTT. The encoded protein is CASSVGSGAYQPQHF.

V is TRBV7-2 and J is TRBJ1-3; weak D call: TRBD1 (6 bases). The CDR3 has 15 residues. Per the germline V gene, CDR1 is SGHTA and CDR2 is FQGNSA. Trimming cost V 3 bases and J 2 bases, with 11 bases left between them. CDR3 in DNA: TGTGCCAGCAGCTTCCCAGGGGTCGCTGGAAACACCATATATTTT. The encoded protein is CASSFPGVAGNTIYF.

The CDR3 region is CASRATGELFF. DNA for the CDR3: TGTGCCAGCAGGGCTACCGGGGAGCTGTTTTTT. The rearrangement links TRBV2 to TRBJ2-2; D uncertain. V was clipped by 6 bases and J by 5 bases, with 4 bases between them. Germline CDR1 and CDR2: SNHLY and FYNNEI. The CDR3 sequence is 11 residues long.

The chain recombines TRBV5-1 with TRBJ1-3, with TRBD1 identical over 7 bases. CDR3 length: 15 residues. Looked up from germline, CDR1 is SGHRS and CDR2 is YFSETQ. J was trimmed by 3 bases and V by 3 bases; bases with no gene match: 6. The CDR3 region has the DNA TGCGCCAGCAGCTCAAGCGGACAGGATGGAAACACCATATATTTT. Encoded protein: CASSSSGQDGNTIYF.

The genes are TRBV7-3 and TRBJ2-7; TRBD2 matches 9 bases. The V and J ends lost 5 bases and 5 bases, in that order; junction bases with no gene match: 10. Germline CDR1 is SGHTA and CDR2 is FQGTGA. The CDR3 is 15 amino acids. CDR3 sequence reads: CASSALAGSPHEQYF. CDR3 nucleotides: TGTGCCAGCAGCGCCCTAGCGGGATCCCCCCACGAGCAGTACTTC.

The J gene is TRBJ2-1, the V gene TRBV7-7; D gene uncertain. This CDR3 has 15 residues. The germline V gene has CDR1 SSHAT and CDR2 FNYEAQ (reference sequence). V lost 2 bases and J lost 2, with 10 bases in between. CDR3 sequence reads: CASSLKDGPYNEQFF. The CDR3 DNA sequence: TGTGCCAGCAGCTTAAAGGACGGACCCTACAATGAGCAGTTCTTC.

The gene calls are TRBV5-5 and TRBJ2-2; D is uncertain. The CDR3 contains 14 residues. From germline, CDR1 is SGHKS and CDR2 YYEKEE (reference sequence). V dropped 0 bases and J dropped 3 bases, with 6 bases sitting between them. Here the CDR3 DNA reads TGTGCCAGCAGCTTGGTTGGTTACACCGGGGAGCTGTTTTTT. It codes for CASSLVGYTGELFF.

This chain uses TRBV5-4 with TRBJ1-2; 9 bases map to TRBD1. Germline CDR1 SGHNT, CDR2 YYREEE (reference sequence). The CDR3 contains 15 residues. The V segment lost 3 bases and the J segment 8 bases; nucleotides outside the gene matches: 11. The CDR3 DNA reads TGTGCCAGCAGCTATGCAGGACAGGGGAAGGGAGGCTACACCTTC. It encodes CASSYAGQGKGGYTF.

This clone was counted once. The rearrangement links TRBV7-9 to TRBJ1-5; 11 bases are shared with TRBD1. Unmatched junction bases numbered 8, after V lost 0 bases and J lost 7 bases. The length of the CDR3 is 17 residues. The germline CDR1 and CDR2 sequences are SEHNR and FQNEAQ (reference sequence). The CDR3 DNA reads as TGTGCCAGCAGCTTAGCGGCCGGGACAGGGGGAGTGCAGCCCCAGCATTTT. Translating it yields CASSLAAGTGGVQPQHF.

The chain uses TRBV9 and TRBJ1-3; 7 bases agree with TRBD1. Germline V lookup: CDR1 SGDLS, CDR2 YYNGEE. Trimming took 0 bases from V and 0 from J; bases not matched to a gene: 6. The CDR3 length is 17 residues. The CDR3 DNA follows: TGTGCCAGCAGCGTAGCTTCAGGGGGTTACTCTGGAAACACCATATATTTT. Amino acids: CASSVASGGYSGNTIYF. The full variable domain, its missing parts supplied by reference TRBV9 and TRBJ1-3, is DSGVTQTPKHLITATGQRVTLRCSPRSGDLSVYWYQQSLDQGLQFLIQYYNGEERAKGNILERFSAQQFPDLHSELNLSSLELGDSALYFCASSVASGGYSGNTIYFGEGSWLTVV.

The chain has TRBV27 and TRBJ2-5, with TRBD1 identical over 7 bases. V gave up 6 bases and J gave up 4 bases; unmatched junction bases: 8. The CDR3 runs 14 residues. Germline V lookup: CDR1 MNHEY, CDR2 SMNVEV (reference sequence). CDR3 amino acids: CASSPLGTVETQYF. The CDR3 region has the DNA TGTGCCAGCAGCCCTCTGGGGACAGTAGAGACCCAGTACTTC.

The gene calls are TRBV10-3 and TRBJ2-7, with 11 positions matching TRBD1. The CDR3 sequence is 16 residues long. The trim removed 9 bases at V and 3 bases at J, leaving 13 bases unmatched. Germline V gene lookup returns CDR1 ENHRY and CDR2 SYGVKD. The CDR3 spells CAIGQGAFRPDYEQYF. In DNA, the CDR3 is TGTGCCATTGGACAGGGGGCATTTCGACCTGACTACGAGCAGTACTTC.

On this clone itself: Other DNA sequences from this sample encode an identical CDR3 as well. As DNA, the CDR3 is TGCAGTGCTCGGCGGGCTTCTGAAGCTTTCTTT. Encoded protein: CSARRASEAFF. The genes are TRBV20-1 and TRBJ1-1; D is undetermined. CDR1 is DFQATT and CDR2 is SNEGSKA in the germline V gene (reference sequence). There are 11 residues in the CDR3. V was shortened by 5 bases and J by 6 bases, with 10 bases between the two germline ends.

This clone was counted a single time. This rearrangement joins TRBV7-9 to TRBJ1-1; possibly TRBD1 for D (6 bases). Germline lookup yields CDR1 SEHNR and CDR2 FQNEAQ (reference sequence). This CDR3 spans 16 amino acids. V was cut by 1 base and J by 2 bases, with 14 bases left in between. CDR3 nucleotide sequence: TGTGCCAGCAGCTTAGTTGCAGGGGTATATAACACTGAAGCTTTCTTT. Protein product: CASSLVAGVYNTEAFF.

The gene calls are TRBV5-4 and TRBJ2-3, with D possibly matching TRBD2 (6 bases). V dropped 5 bases and J dropped 0 bases, with 16 bases sitting between them. The germline V gene has CDR1 SGHNT and CDR2 YYREEE (reference sequence). CDR3 length: 16 amino acids. In DNA, the CDR3 is TGTGCCAGCAGACTCGGAGGGCCAACTAGCACAGATACGCAGTATTTT. Its translation: CASRLGGPTSTDTQYF.

The chain carries TRBV9 and TRBJ2-1; 11 nucleotides line up with TRBD2. This CDR3 has 18 residues. Germline values: CDR1 SGDLS, CDR2 YYNGEE. After removal of 2 bases from V and 4 bases from J, the junction contained 11 bases not matched to a gene. The CDR3 DNA reads as TGTGCCAGCAGCGTCGGACTAGCGGGCGGGAGTCAGTACAATGAGCAGTTCTTC. The encoded protein is CASSVGLAGGSQYNEQFF. Using reference TRBV9 and TRBJ2-1 for the parts outside the CDR3, the full variable domain is DSGVTQTPKHLITATGQRVTLRCSPRSGDLSVYWYQQSLDQGLQFLIQYYNGEERAKGNILERFSAQQFPDLHSELNLSSLELGDSALYFCASSVGLAGGSQYNEQFFGPGTRLTVL.

The J gene is TRBJ2-1, the V gene TRBV7-3, with 11 positions matching TRBD2. CDR1 and CDR2 (germline): SGHTA, FQGTGA. Trimming at V came to 5 bases and at J to 4 bases, leaving 4 bases not matched to a gene. This CDR3 comprises 15 residues. CDR3 in amino acids: CASSSSGRVYNEQFF. In DNA, the CDR3 is TGTGCCAGCAGCAGTAGCGGGAGGGTTTACAATGAGCAGTTCTTC.

The chain joins TRBV6-6 to TRBJ2-1; 8 positions match TRBD2. CDR1 and CDR2 from the germline V gene are MNHNY and SVGAGI (reference sequence). J gave up 4 bases and V 5 bases, and 10 bases lay outside the gene matches. The CDR3 length is 16 residues. The CDR3 DNA is TGTGCCAGCAGTGGACCCTTAGCGGGATCGTACAATGAGCAGTTCTTC. As protein: CASSGPLAGSYNEQFF.

The genes are TRBV7-7 and TRBJ2-1, with 8 bases that match TRBD2. The CDR3 covers 19 residues. V lost 5 bases and J lost 0; bases outside the gene matches: 15. Germline V gene lookup returns CDR1 SSHAT and CDR2 FNYEAQ (reference sequence). The CDR3 protein is CASSPRVVAGTSSYNEQFF. CDR3 in DNA: TGTGCCAGCAGCCCCAGGGTGGTAGCGGGAACCTCCTCCTACAATGAGCAGTTCTTC.

The V and J genes are TRBV5-4 and TRBJ2-6; D remains unclear. Trimming shortened V by 0 bases and J by 0 bases, and 1 base separated the two germline ends. Germline loops: CDR1 SGHNT, CDR2 YYREEE (reference sequence). This CDR3 comprises 14 residues. CDR3 nucleotide sequence: TGTGCCAGCAGCTTGGCCTCTGGGGCCAACGTCCTGACTTTC. Translating gives CASSLASGANVLTF. The full variable domain, rest sourced from reference TRBV5-4 and TRBJ2-6, is ETGVTQSPTHLIKTRGQQVTLRCSSQSGHNTVSWYQQALGQGPQFIFQYYREEENGRGNFPPRFSGLQFPNYSSELNVNALELDDSALYLCASSLASGANVLTFGAGSRLTVL.

This chain links TRBV6-5 with TRBJ2-5; D not certain. V was trimmed by 0 bases and J by 5 bases, leaving 1 base between them. The CDR3 covers 11 residues. The germline CDR1 and CDR2 sequences are MNHEY and SVGAGI. CDR3 coding DNA: TGTGCCAGCAGTTACTCGGAGACCCAGTACTTC. Its translation is CASSYSETQYF.

This clone was recorded a few times. The rearrangement joins TRBV29-1 to TRBJ1-2; TRBD1 is a possible D gene (5 bases). CDR3 length: 12 amino acids. V was pared by 4 bases and J by 7 bases, with 13 bases between. Germline CDR1 SQVTM, CDR2 ANQGSEA. As DNA, the CDR3 is TGCAGCGTTGGGGGCAGTGGCGGTGGCTACACCTTC. It specifies CSVGGSGGGYTF.

This chain links TRBV7-8 with TRBJ2-2; 10 bases are a match to TRBD2. V gave up 4 bases and J gave up 0 bases; unmatched junction bases: 5. CDR1 and CDR2 from the germline V gene are SGHVS and FQNEAQ. The CDR3 is made up of 17 amino acids. CDR3 protein: CASSSLAGVSNTGELFF. Written as DNA, the CDR3 is TGTGCCAGCAGCTCGCTAGCGGGAGTATCGAACACCGGGGAGCTGTTTTTT.

The rearrangement joins TRBV5-1 to TRBJ2-5; D ambiguous. The CDR3 has 13 amino acids. Germline V gene data show CDR1 as SGHRS and CDR2 as YFSETQ. The germline V and J ends were trimmed by 3 bases and 0 bases, with 6 bases remaining between them. The CDR3 spells CASSYDNQETQYF. As DNA, the CDR3 is TGCGCCAGCAGCTACGACAACCAAGAGACCCAGTACTTC.

The genes are TRBV27 and TRBJ2-3, with 10 bases fitting TRBD1. There are 16 residues in the CDR3. Germline values: CDR1 MNHEY, CDR2 SMNVEV (reference sequence). Losses at the gene ends were 3 bases for V and 4 bases for J; bases not matched to a gene: 7. The CDR3 protein is CASSLATGGWADTQYF. CDR3 DNA sequence: TGTGCCAGCAGTTTGGCGACAGGGGGCTGGGCAGATACGCAGTATTTT.